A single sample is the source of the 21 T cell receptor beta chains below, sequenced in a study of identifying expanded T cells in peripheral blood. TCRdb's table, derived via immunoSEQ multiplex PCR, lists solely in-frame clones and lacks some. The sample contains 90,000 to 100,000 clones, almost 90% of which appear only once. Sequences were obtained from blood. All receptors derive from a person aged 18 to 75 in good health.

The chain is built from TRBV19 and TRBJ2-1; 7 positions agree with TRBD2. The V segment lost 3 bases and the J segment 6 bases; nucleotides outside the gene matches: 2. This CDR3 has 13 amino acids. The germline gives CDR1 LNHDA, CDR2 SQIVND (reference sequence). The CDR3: CASSIQRGNEQFF. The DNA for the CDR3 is TGTGCCAGTAGTATCCAGCGGGGCAATGAGCAGTTCTTC.

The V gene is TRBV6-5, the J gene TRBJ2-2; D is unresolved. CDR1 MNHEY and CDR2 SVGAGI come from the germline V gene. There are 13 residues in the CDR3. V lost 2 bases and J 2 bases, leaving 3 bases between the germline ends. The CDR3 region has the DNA TGTGCCAGCAGTTACCCAAACACCGGGGAGCTGTTTTTT. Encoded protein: CASSYPNTGELFF.

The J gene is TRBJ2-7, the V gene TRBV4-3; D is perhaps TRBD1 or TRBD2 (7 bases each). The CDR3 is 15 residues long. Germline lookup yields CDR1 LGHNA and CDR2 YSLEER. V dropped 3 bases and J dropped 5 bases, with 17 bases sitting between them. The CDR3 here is CASSHGPGGDDEQYF. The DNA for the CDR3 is TGCGCCAGCAGCCACGGTCCAGGGGGGGACGACGAGCAGTACTTC.

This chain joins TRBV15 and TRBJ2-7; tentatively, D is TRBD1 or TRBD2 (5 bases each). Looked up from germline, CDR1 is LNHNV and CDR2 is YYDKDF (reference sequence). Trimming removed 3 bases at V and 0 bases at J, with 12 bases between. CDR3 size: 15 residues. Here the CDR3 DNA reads TGTGCCACCAGCAGCCCCTCAGGGAGCTCCTACGAGCAGTACTTC. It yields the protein CATSSPSGSSYEQYF. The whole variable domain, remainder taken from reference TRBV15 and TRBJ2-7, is DAMVIQNPRYQVTQFGKPVTLSCSQTLNHNVMYWYQQKSSQAPKLLFHYYDKDFNNEADTPDNFQSRRPNTSFCFLDIRSPGLGDTAMYLCATSSPSGSSYEQYFGPGTRLTVT.

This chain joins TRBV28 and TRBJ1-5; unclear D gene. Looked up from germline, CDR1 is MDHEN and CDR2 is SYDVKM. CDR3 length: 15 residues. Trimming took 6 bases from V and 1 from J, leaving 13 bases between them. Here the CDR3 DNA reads TGTGCCAGCAGGGAGTGGGGTAACAGCAATCAGCCCCAGCATTTT. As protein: CASREWGNSNQPQHF.

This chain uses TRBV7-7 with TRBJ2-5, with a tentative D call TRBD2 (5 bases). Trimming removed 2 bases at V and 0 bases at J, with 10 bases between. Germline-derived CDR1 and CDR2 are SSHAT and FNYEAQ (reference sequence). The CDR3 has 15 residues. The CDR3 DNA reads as TGTGCCAGCAGCTTATCCCAAGCGGACCAAGAGACCCAGTACTTC. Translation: CASSLSQADQETQYF.

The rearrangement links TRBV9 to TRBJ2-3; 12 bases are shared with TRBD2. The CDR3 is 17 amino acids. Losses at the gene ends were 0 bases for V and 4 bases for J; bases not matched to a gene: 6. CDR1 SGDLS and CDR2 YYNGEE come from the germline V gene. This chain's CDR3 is CASSVGASGGAADTQYF. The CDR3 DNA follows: TGTGCCAGCAGCGTAGGAGCTAGCGGGGGGGCCGCAGATACGCAGTATTTT.

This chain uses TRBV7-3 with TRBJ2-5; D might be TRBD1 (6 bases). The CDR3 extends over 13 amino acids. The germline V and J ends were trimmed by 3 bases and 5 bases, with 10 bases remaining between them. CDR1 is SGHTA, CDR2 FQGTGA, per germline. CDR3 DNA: TGTGCCAGCAGCTTTCGGACAGAGGAGACCCAGTACTTC. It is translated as CASSFRTEETQYF.

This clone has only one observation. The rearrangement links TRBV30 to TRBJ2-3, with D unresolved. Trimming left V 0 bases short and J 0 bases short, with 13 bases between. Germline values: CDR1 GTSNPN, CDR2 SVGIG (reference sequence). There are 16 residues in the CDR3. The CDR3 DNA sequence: TGTGCCTGGAGTGTAATGGAGTATCATAGCACAGATACGCAGTATTTT. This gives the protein CAWSVMEYHSTDTQYF. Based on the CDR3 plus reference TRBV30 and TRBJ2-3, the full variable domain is SQTIHQWPATLVQPVGSPLSLECTVEGTSNPNLYWYRQAAGRGLQLLFYSVGIGQISSEVPQNLSASRPQDRQFILSSKKLLLSDSGFYLCAWSVMEYHSTDTQYFGPGTRLTVL.

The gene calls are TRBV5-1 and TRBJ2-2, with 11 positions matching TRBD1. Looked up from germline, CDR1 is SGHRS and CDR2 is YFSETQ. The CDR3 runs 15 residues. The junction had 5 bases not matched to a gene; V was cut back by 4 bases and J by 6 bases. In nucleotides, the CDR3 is TGCGCCAGCAGCCCAACGGGACAGGGGGCCGGGGAGCTGTTTTTT. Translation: CASSPTGQGAGELFF.

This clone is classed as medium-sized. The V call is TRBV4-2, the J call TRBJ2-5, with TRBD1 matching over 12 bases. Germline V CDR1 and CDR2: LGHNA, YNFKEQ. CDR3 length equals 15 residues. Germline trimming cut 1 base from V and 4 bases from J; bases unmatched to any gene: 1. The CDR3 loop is CASSQGGQGAETQYF. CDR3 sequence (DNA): TGTGCCAGCAGCCAAGGGGGACAGGGGGCAGAGACCCAGTACTTC.

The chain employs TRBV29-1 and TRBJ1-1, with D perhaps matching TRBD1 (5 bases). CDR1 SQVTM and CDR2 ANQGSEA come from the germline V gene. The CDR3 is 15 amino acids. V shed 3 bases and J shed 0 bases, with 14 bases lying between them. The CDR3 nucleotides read TGCAGCGTTGATTCAGGCTGGGGGATGAACACTGAAGCTTTCTTT. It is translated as CSVDSGWGMNTEAFF.

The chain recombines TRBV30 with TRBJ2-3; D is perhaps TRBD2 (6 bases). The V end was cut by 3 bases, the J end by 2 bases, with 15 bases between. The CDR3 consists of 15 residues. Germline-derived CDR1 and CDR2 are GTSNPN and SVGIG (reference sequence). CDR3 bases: TGTGCCTGGAGCCGGGACTGGAGAGACACAGATACGCAGTATTTT. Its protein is CAWSRDWRDTDTQYF.

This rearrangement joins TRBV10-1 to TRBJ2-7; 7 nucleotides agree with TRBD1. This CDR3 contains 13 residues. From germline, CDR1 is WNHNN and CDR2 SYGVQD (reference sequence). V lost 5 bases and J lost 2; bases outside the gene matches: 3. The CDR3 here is CASSRGTAYEQYF. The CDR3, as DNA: TGCGCCAGCAGTCGAGGGACAGCCTACGAGCAGTACTTC.

CDR3 DNA: TGCGCCAGCAGCTTAGAACAGGGTCCCTACGAGCAGTACTTC. Protein sequence: CASSLEQGPYEQYF. This chain uses TRBV5-1 with TRBJ2-7, with D tentatively TRBD1 (6 bases). CDR3 size: 14 residues. Germline CDR1 and CDR2: SGHRS and YFSETQ. The germline V and J ends were trimmed by 2 bases and 2 bases, with 11 bases remaining between them.

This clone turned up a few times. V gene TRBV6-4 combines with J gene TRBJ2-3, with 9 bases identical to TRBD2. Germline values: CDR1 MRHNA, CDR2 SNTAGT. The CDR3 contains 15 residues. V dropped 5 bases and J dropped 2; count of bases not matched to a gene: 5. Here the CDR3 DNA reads TGTGCCAGCAGTCCACTAGCGGGCTCCACAGATACGCAGTATTTT. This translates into CASSPLAGSTDTQYF.

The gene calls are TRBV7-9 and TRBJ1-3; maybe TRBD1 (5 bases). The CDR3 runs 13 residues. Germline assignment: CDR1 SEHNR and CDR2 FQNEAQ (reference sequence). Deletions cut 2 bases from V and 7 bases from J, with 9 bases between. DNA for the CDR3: TGTGCCAGCAGCTTATTGGAGGGGAACACCATATATTTT. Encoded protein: CASSLLEGNTIYF.

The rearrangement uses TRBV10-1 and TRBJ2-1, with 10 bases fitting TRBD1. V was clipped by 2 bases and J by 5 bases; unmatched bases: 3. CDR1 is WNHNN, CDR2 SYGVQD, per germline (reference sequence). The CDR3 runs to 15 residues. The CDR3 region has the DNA TGCGCCAGCAGTGAGGGGACAGGGGTAAACAATGAGCAGTTCTTC. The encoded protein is CASSEGTGVNNEQFF.

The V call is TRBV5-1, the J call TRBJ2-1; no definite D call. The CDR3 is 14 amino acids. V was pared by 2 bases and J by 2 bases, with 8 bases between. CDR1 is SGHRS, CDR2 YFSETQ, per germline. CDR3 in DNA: TGCGCCAGCAGCTTTGGAGACCCCTACAATGAGCAGTTCTTC. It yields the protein CASSFGDPYNEQFF.

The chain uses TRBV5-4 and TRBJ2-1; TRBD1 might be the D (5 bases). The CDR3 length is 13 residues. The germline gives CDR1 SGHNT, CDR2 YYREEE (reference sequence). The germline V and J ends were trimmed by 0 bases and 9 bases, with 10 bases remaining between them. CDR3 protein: CASSLAKGIEQFF. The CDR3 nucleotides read TGTGCCAGCAGCTTGGCCAAGGGGATTGAGCAGTTCTTC.

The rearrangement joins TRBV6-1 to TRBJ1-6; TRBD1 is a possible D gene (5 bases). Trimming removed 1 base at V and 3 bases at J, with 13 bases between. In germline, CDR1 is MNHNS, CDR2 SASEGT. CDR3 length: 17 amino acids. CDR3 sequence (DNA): TGTGCCAGCAGTGAAGAGGGGCCAGGGTACTATAATTCACCCCTCCACTTT. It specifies CASSEEGPGYYNSPLHF.